The sequence of this TCR beta chain was determined in a study of glioma-infiltrating T cells after dendritic cell vaccination. This CDR3 contains 17 residues. V shed 6 bases and J 9 bases; nucleotides not matched to a gene: 17. Germline CDR1 and CDR2: MRHNA and SNTAGT. This table comes from immunoSEQ multiplex PCR, and its TCRdb copy is limited to in-frame clones, with some not included. The sample lists roughly 60,000 clones, roughly 86% occurring once. Study outcomes and limitations: Survival was not directly related to TCR clonality in these patients.

In the case of this clone: The target antigen is unknown.

Noted time point: after dendritic cell vaccination, including at tumor progression/relapse. The source is a human donor with glioblastoma. Specimen: blood, collected after dendritic cell vaccination. The gene calls are TRBV6-4 and TRBJ2-1; 10 positions match TRBD1. CDR3 region: CASSAGPSGTGVSEQFF. The DNA of the CDR3 is TGTGCCAGCAGCGCAGGTCCTTCCGGGACAGGGGTCAGTGAGCAGTTCTTC.